The entry below describes one T cell receptor (beta chain). This record comes from a study of blood T cell repertoires in COVID-19. About the research overall: Spain, Italy and the United States supplied samples that represented acute and convalescent COVID-19. In each case, the material was cDNA or gDNA derived from T cells, B-cell-depleted T cells, or PBMCs.

V gave up 4 bases and J gave up 6 bases; unmatched junction bases: 11. The length of the CDR3 is 16 residues. Germline lookup yields CDR1 SGHRS and CDR2 YFSETQ. Authors' processing steps: Reference gene primer amplification in the assay estimated nucleated cell counts. The repertoire was sequenced with immunoSEQ multiplex PCR; TCRdb's copy has only in-frame clones and lacks some. The V and J calls and clone size come from that table; D and trimming were worked out from the DNA. The data hold roughly 80,000 clones, with about nine tenths observed a single time. The Seattle patients, enrolled during active infection, were followed longitudinally.

The sample was peripheral blood. The chain recombines TRBV5-1 with TRBJ1-4, with 8 bases identical to TRBD1. This receptor was identified in a man in his fifties with COVID-19, enrolled during active disease. In nucleotides, the CDR3 is TGCGCCAGCAGCGGCCAATCGTCGACAGGGGATGAAAAACTGTTTTTT. It codes for CASSGQSSTGDEKLFF.